This TCR beta chain appears in the sequencing data of a study of blood T cell repertoires in COVID-19. Study-level information: PBMCs, B-cell-depleted T cells, or T cells provided the cDNA or gDNA that made up the material.

As originally analysed: Reference gene primer amplification yielded estimated nucleated cell counts. The table came from immunoSEQ multiplex PCR; TCRdb's copy has only in-frame clones and leaves some out. V and J calls and clone size follow that table, whereas D and trimming were derived from the DNA. The sample lists more than 250,000 clones; about nine tenths were seen once. J was trimmed by 5 bases and V by 8 bases; bases with no gene match: 6. Looked up from germline, CDR1 is ENHRY and CDR2 is SYGVKD. The CDR3 consists of 13 residues. This sequence originates from a man in his forties or fifties with active or convalescent COVID-19. Sequencing was done on a sample of peripheral blood. The chain uses TRBV10-3 and TRBJ2-3, with 8 bases that match TRBD2. CDR3: CAIRREGEDTQYF. CDR3 in DNA: TGTGCCATCCGCCGGGAGGGAGAAGATACGCAGTATTTT.